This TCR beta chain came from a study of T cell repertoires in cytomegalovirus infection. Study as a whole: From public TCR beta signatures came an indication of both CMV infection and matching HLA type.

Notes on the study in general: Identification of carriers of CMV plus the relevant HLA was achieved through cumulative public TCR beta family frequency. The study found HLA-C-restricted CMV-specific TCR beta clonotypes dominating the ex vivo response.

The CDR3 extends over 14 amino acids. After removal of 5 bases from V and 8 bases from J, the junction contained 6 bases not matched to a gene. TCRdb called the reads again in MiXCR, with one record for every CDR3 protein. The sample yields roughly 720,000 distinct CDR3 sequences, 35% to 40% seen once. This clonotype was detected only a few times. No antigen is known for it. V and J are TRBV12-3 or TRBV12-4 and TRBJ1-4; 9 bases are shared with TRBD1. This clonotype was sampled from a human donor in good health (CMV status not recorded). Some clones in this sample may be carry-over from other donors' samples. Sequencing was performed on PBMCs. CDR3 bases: TGTGCCAGCAGTCGCGGACAGGGGCGGGAAAAACTGTTTTTT. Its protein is CASSRGQGREKLFF.